This is a list of T cell receptor beta chains from one sample in a study of response to subunit inactivated influenza vaccine. TCRdb called the RT-PCR reads again in MiXCR, with one record for every CDR3 protein. This repertoire shows 290,000 or so distinct CDR3 sequences, around 20% found once; its top ten account for 10%. This material consisted of PBMCs from blood, taken 21 months after vaccination. Receptor source: a man between 45 and 75 years old who received an inactivated influenza vaccine. Each CDR3 is given with its conserved first and last residue. Fields, in order: CDR3 DNA, CDR3 protein, J gene, V gene, D gene, clone size. A D gene is named only where the DNA matches it firmly. Only some rows state a clone size, as once, few, many or a class for expanded clones.

TGCGCCAGCAGCTTGGCCGACCCGCCTGGAAACACCATATATTTT	CASSLADPPGNTIYF	TRBJ1-3	TRBV5-1	-	-
TGCAGCGTCGGTGATTGGGGCGATCAGCCCCAGCATTTT	CSVGDWGDQPQHF	TRBJ1-5	TRBV29-1	-	-
TGTGCCATCAGTGATGTTCCGCCTAGCACAGATACGCAGTATTTT	CAISDVPPSTDTQYF	TRBJ2-3	TRBV10-3	-	few
TGTGCCATCAGTAATAAATTACAGAACACTGAAGCTTTCTTT	CAISNKLQNTEAFF	TRBJ1-1	TRBV10-3	-	many
TGCAGTGGCGGGGTCTACAATGAGCAGTTCTTC	CSGGVYNEQFF	TRBJ2-1	TRBV20-1	-	few
TGTGCCAGCAGCCCGGGGACAGGGGCCTACACTGAAGCTTTCTTT	CASSPGTGAYTEAFF	TRBJ1-1	TRBV7-2	TRBD1	many
TGCGCCAGCAGCTTGGAACTAGCGGGAGGTGCCTACGAGCAGTACTTC	CASSLELAGGAYEQYF	TRBJ2-7	TRBV5-1	TRBD2	-
TGTGCCAGCTCAACAGGGTACTCCTACAATGAGCAGTTCTTC	CASSTGYSYNEQFF	TRBJ2-1	TRBV6-1	-	-
TGCAGCGTTGATCAGGGCCGGGATGAGCAGTACTTC	CSVDQGRDEQYF	TRBJ2-7	TRBV29-1	-	few
TGTGCCAGCAGTTCCGGACCGGGACAAACTATCTCCCACGAGCAGTACTTC	CASSSGPGQTISHEQYF	TRBJ2-7	TRBV6-2/TRBV6-3	-	-
TGCAGTGCTAGACGGGACAGTCGTGAAAAACTGTTTTTT	CSARRDSREKLFF	TRBJ1-4	TRBV20-1	TRBD1	-
TGTGCCAGCTCACGGACGGGACAGTTCCAAGAGACCCAGTACTTC	CASSRTGQFQETQYF	TRBJ2-5	TRBV18	TRBD1	-
TGTGCCAGCAGCTTAAAGTCGGGACCTCGCACAGATACGCAGTATTTT	CASSLKSGPRTDTQYF	TRBJ2-3	TRBV7-8	-	-